This paragraph covers one T cell receptor beta chain sequence. How the authors handled the data: Estimation of nucleated cell counts was performed using reference gene primer amplification. Only in-frame clones appear in the TCRdb table, and some are missing; sequencing was by immunoSEQ multiplex PCR. V and J calls and clone size come straight from that table; D and trimming were deduced from the DNA. This sample carries approximately 130,000 clones, 80% to 85% of them seen once, and the ten largest clones take over 15%. The data are from a study of blood T cell repertoires in COVID-19. Study-wide background: In each case, the material was cDNA or gDNA derived from T cells, B-cell-depleted T cells, or PBMCs.

Recruitment covered about two dozen US areas and drew participants whose ages spanned about 18 to 89 years. Donors in Cohort 3 who had recovered were those with two negative PCRs, healthcare professional clearance, or resolution of their symptoms. This sequence originates from a young man who had recovered from COVID-19. The sequenced sample was PBMCs or T cells enriched from blood (not recorded which).

Written as DNA, the CDR3 is TGTGCCAGCAGCTTTATGACTGATTCACCCCTCCACTTT. This sequence encodes CASSFMTDSPLHF. This sequence joins TRBV11-1 and TRBJ1-6; D not resolved. V was shortened by 3 bases and J by 8 bases, with 8 bases between the two germline ends. CDR1 is SGHAT and CDR2 is FQDESV in the germline V gene (reference sequence). The CDR3 is made up of 13 amino acids.